Presented here are 27 T cell receptor beta chains from one specimen sequenced in a study of cytomegalovirus exposure and HLA in healthy donors. The primer mix had 60 Vbeta and 13 Jbeta primers. This table comes from immunoSEQ multiplex PCR, and its TCRdb copy is limited to in-frame clones, with some not included. Among some 160,000 clones listed, around four fifths were seen once. The specimen was PBMCs. These receptors all come from a man younger than 35 in good health and CMV-seronegative.

Written as DNA, the CDR3 is TGTGCCAGCAGCAAAACGACTAACACTGAAGCTTTCTTT. Translating gives CASSKTTNTEAFF. The chain combines TRBV21-1 with TRBJ1-1. TRBV21-1 is recorded as a pseudogene. The CDR3 is 13 amino acids.

The chain carries TRBV7-3 and TRBJ2-1; TRBD2 matches 9 bases. The CDR3 spans 15 residues. Germline CDR1 reads SGHTA; CDR2 reads FQGTGA. With V trimmed by 4 bases and J by 9 bases, 10 bases remained unmatched. CDR3 sequence reads: CASSSVSSGVLEQFF. In nucleotides, the CDR3 is TGTGCCAGCAGCTCAGTGTCTAGCGGGGTACTTGAGCAGTTCTTC.

The V call is TRBV11-3, the J call TRBJ2-7; 9 bases map to TRBD1. The germline V gene has CDR1 SGHNT and CDR2 YENEEA. This CDR3 is built from 13 residues. V dropped 5 bases and J dropped 3; count of bases not matched to a gene: 2. CDR3 DNA: TGTGCCAGCAGCCCGGGACAGGGCTACGAGCAGTACTTC. It specifies CASSPGQGYEQYF.

V is TRBV29-1 and J is TRBJ1-5; 7 bases match TRBD1. Germline CDR1 and CDR2: SQVTM and ANQGSEA. The V segment lost 6 bases and the J segment 6 bases; nucleotides outside the gene matches: 5. The CDR3 covers 12 residues. CDR3 protein: CSVRQGGQPQHF. For the CDR3, the DNA is TGCAGCGTCCGACAGGGAGGTCAGCCCCAGCATTTT.

The genes are TRBV2 and TRBJ1-5; D call uncertain. The germline gives CDR1 SNHLY, CDR2 FYNNEI. The CDR3 has 12 amino acids. Deletions cut 6 bases from V and 4 bases from J, with 7 bases between. CDR3 amino acids: CASRITNQPQHF. The DNA of the CDR3 is TGTGCCAGCAGGATTACTAATCAGCCCCAGCATTTT. Combining the CDR3 with reference TRBV2 and TRBJ1-5 gives the whole variable domain EPEVTQTPSHQVTQMGQEVILRCVPISNHLYFYWYRQILGQKVEFLVSFYNNEISEKSEIFDDQFSVERPDGSNFTLKIRSTKLEDSAMYFCASRITNQPQHFGDGTRLSIL.

The rearrangement links TRBV7-3 to TRBJ2-1, with 7 positions matching TRBD2. The CDR3 spans 14 residues. In germline, CDR1 is SGHTA, CDR2 FQGTGA. V shed 6 bases and J 6 bases; nucleotides not matched to a gene: 8. The CDR3, as DNA: TGTGCCAGCAGTTCCGGGGGGAACCTCAATGAGCAGTTCTTC. This translates into CASSSGGNLNEQFF.

The chain carries TRBV7-9 and TRBJ2-5; tentative D call: TRBD1 (5 bases). V shed 4 bases and J shed 5 bases, with 17 bases lying between them. Looked up from germline, CDR1 is SEHNR and CDR2 is FQNEAQ (reference sequence). This CDR3 is built from 15 residues. The DNA for the CDR3 is TGTGCCAGCAGCTCCTCGAGCAGGGTAGGGGAGACCCAGTACTTC. It is translated as CASSSSSRVGETQYF.

V and J are TRBV4-1 and TRBJ2-3; D ambiguous. The CDR3 spans 17 residues. Per germline, CDR1 MGHRA and CDR2 YSYEKL. V lost 3 bases and J lost 3, with 19 bases in between. CDR3 coding DNA: TGCGCCAGCAGCCAGGCGTTCAAAACCGGCGGTACAGATACGCAGTATTTT. The encoded protein is CASSQAFKTGGTDTQYF.

J is TRBJ1-5 and V is TRBV28, with D possibly TRBD1 on 6 matching bases. The V and J ends lost 3 bases and 2 bases respectively, with 11 bases between them. Germline V gene data show CDR1 as MDHEN and CDR2 as SYDVKM. The CDR3 loop spans 15 amino acids. CDR3 nucleotides: TGTGCCAGCAGTTTCAGGGGCAGGGGCAATCAGCCCCAGCATTTT. Its translation: CASSFRGRGNQPQHF. Using reference TRBV28 and TRBJ1-5 for the parts outside the CDR3, the full variable domain is DVKVTQSSRYLVKRTGEKVFLECVQDMDHENMFWYRQDPGLGLRLIYFSYDVKMKEKGDIPEGYSVSREKKERFSLILESASTNQTSMYLCASSFRGRGNQPQHFGDGTRLSIL.

V and J are TRBV6-6 and TRBJ2-5; no reliable D call. The CDR3 consists of 16 residues. Germline-derived CDR1 and CDR2 are MNHNY and SVGAGI (reference sequence). Trimming shortened V by 5 bases and J by 4 bases, and 20 bases separated the two germline ends. In DNA form, the CDR3 reads TGTGCCAGCAGTCCCCAGTTGGGCCCCCGTAGAGAGACCCAGTACTTC. It encodes CASSPQLGPRRETQYF.

The chain joins TRBV11-1 to TRBJ2-7; 12 bases line up with TRBD1. Germline CDR1 reads SGHAT; CDR2 reads FQDESV (reference sequence). V dropped 4 bases and J dropped 6; count of bases not matched to a gene: 4. The CDR3 length is 14 residues. CDR3: CASSSGQGAAEQYF. The CDR3 DNA is TGTGCCAGCAGCTCGGGACAGGGGGCGGCCGAGCAGTACTTC.

The CDR3 region is CASSLHSEGTEAFF. CDR3 coding DNA: TGTGCCAGCAGCTTGCACAGCGAGGGTACTGAAGCTTTCTTT. V gene TRBV7-9 combines with J gene TRBJ1-1; D is ambiguous. Trimming pared 3 bases from V and 5 bases from J, leaving 13 bases between. Germline CDR1 is SEHNR and CDR2 is FQNEAQ (reference sequence). This CDR3 contains 14 residues.

The rearrangement uses TRBV27 and TRBJ1-2; D call uncertain. CDR1 MNHEY and CDR2 SMNVEV come from the germline V gene (reference sequence). This CDR3 spans 14 amino acids. V was clipped by 0 bases and J by 3 bases, with 8 bases between them. The CDR3 nucleotides read TGTGCCAGCAGTTTATCGATGGCCCACTATGGCTACACCTTC. Translating it yields CASSLSMAHYGYTF.

The rearrangement links TRBV18 to TRBJ2-4, with D possibly being TRBD2 (5 bases). CDR3 length equals 12 residues. Germline values: CDR1 KGHSH, CDR2 LQKENI. V lost 5 bases and J lost 5, with 7 bases in between. The CDR3: CASSSGENIQYF. Here the CDR3 DNA reads TGTGCCAGCTCATCCGGGGAAAACATTCAGTACTTC. Full variable domain (rest looked up from reference TRBV18 and TRBJ2-4): NAGVMQNPRHLVRRRGQEARLRCSPMKGHSHVYWYRQLPEEGLKFMVYLQKENIIDESGMPKERFSAEFPKEGPSILRIQQVVRGDSAAYFCASSSGENIQYFGAGTRLSVL.

The chain uses TRBV27 and TRBJ2-1; 7 bases line up with TRBD1. This CDR3 is built from 15 residues. Germline V gene data show CDR1 as MNHEY and CDR2 as SMNVEV (reference sequence). With V trimmed by 6 bases and J by 0 bases, 5 bases remained unmatched. CDR3 in amino acids: CASRQGSGSYNEQFF. CDR3 sequence (DNA): TGTGCCAGCAGACAGGGGTCCGGCTCCTACAATGAGCAGTTCTTC.

The chain recombines TRBV7-9 with TRBJ2-3, with D maybe TRBD2 (6 bases). This CDR3 spans 19 amino acids. From germline, CDR1 is SEHNR and CDR2 FQNEAQ (reference sequence). Trimming removed 3 bases at V and 3 bases at J, with 25 bases between. The CDR3, as DNA: TGTGCCAGCAGCTTGGAGCCCCTCCTAGCCACGGGAGATACAGATACGCAGTATTTT. It specifies CASSLEPLLATGDTDTQYF.

Only one count was recorded for this clone. The V gene is TRBV5-1, the J gene TRBJ2-2; unclear D gene. The germline V gene has CDR1 SGHRS and CDR2 YFSETQ. V lost 4 bases and J 2 bases, leaving 3 bases between the germline ends. The CDR3 extends over 12 amino acids. The CDR3 sequence: CASSLNTGELFF. The CDR3 nucleotides read TGCGCCAGCAGCCTTAACACCGGGGAGCTGTTTTTT.

As DNA, the CDR3 is TGTGCCAGCAGGAGGGGTGGGCAGGGAGGCTATGGCTACACCTTC. Translating gives CASRRGGQGGYGYTF. The J gene is TRBJ1-2, the V gene TRBV28, with D tentatively TRBD1 (5 bases). Between the trimmed V and J ends, which lost 6 bases and 4 bases, there was a span of 18 bases. Germline values: CDR1 MDHEN, CDR2 SYDVKM. The CDR3 has 15 amino acids.

The chain is built from TRBV27 and TRBJ2-2, with 9 bases identical to TRBD2. CDR1 and CDR2 (germline): MNHEY, SMNVEV (reference sequence). The junction had 1 base not matched to a gene; V was cut back by 2 bases and J by 3 bases. The CDR3 is 15 amino acids. The CDR3 DNA is TGTGCCAGCAGTTTAGCGGGGGGGCACACCGGGGAGCTGTTTTTT. Its translation is CASSLAGGHTGELFF.

In this sample, this clone turned up once. V gene TRBV7-9 combines with J gene TRBJ2-5, with D maybe TRBD1 (6 bases). The J call may be wrong; the DNA end is better matched by TRBJ2-7. Germline values: CDR1 SEHNR, CDR2 FQNEAQ (reference sequence). The CDR3 is 13 residues long. The CDR3 loop reads CASSATGSYEQYF. CDR3 coding DNA: TGTGCCAGCAGCGCCACAGGGTCCTACGAGCAGTACTTC.

V gene TRBV7-8 combines with J gene TRBJ2-2, with 11 positions matching TRBD2. This CDR3 contains 15 residues. Germline values: CDR1 SGHVS, CDR2 FQNEAQ. V lost 2 bases, J lost 5 bases, and 1 base stayed unmatched. CDR3 sequence (DNA): TGTGCCAGCAGCTTACGGACTAGCGGGACCGGGGAGCTGTTTTTT. It translates to CASSLRTSGTGELFF. Looking up the rest from reference TRBV7-8 and TRBJ2-2 gives the full variable domain: GAGVSQSPRYKVAKRGQDVALRCDPISGHVSLFWYQQALGQGPEFLTYFQNEAQLDKSGLPSDRFFAERPEGSVSTLKIQRTQQEDSAVYLCASSLRTSGTGELFFGEGSRLTVL.

The V gene is TRBV5-5, the J gene TRBJ1-6; 7 nucleotides agree with TRBD1. The CDR3 has 15 residues. V lost 3 bases, J lost 9 bases, and 9 bases stayed unmatched. The germline CDR1 and CDR2 sequences are SGHKS and YYEKEE (reference sequence). The CDR3 nucleotides are TGTGCCAGCAGCTACAGGGGTCCGATCGGTTCACCCCTCCACTTT. This gives the protein CASSYRGPIGSPLHF.

The DNA for the CDR3 is TGTGCCAGCAGTTCTCCCCTAAGACAGGGACTTCTAGCCAAAAACATTCAGTACTTC. Translation gives CASSSPLRQGLLAKNIQYF. The V call is TRBV28, the J call TRBJ2-4, with a tentative D call TRBD1 (7 bases). CDR1 and CDR2 from the germline V gene are MDHEN and SYDVKM. Trimming stripped 4 bases from V and 0 bases from J, with 22 bases between. This CDR3 spans 19 amino acids. Looking up the rest from reference TRBV28 and TRBJ2-4 gives the full variable domain: DVKVTQSSRYLVKRTGEKVFLECVQDMDHENMFWYRQDPGLGLRLIYFSYDVKMKEKGDIPEGYSVSREKKERFSLILESASTNQTSMYLCASSSPLRQGLLAKNIQYFGAGTRLSVL.

About this clone itself: The conserved final phenylalanine or tryptophan is absent from the CDR3, which likely points to a read error. This chain links TRBV2 with TRBJ1-2; TRBD1 matches at 11 bases. Germline V gives CDR1 SNHLY, CDR2 FYNNEI. Losses at the gene ends were 5 bases for V and 5 bases for J; bases not matched to a gene: 4. The CDR3 is 14 amino acids. The DNA for the CDR3 is TGTGCCAGCAGTCGGACAGGGGGCCCTTATGGCTACACCCTC. Translated: CASSRTGGPYGYTL.

The chain carries TRBV5-1 and TRBJ1-5; 7 positions match TRBD1. J was trimmed by 6 bases and V by 0 bases; bases with no gene match: 6. Germline-derived CDR1 and CDR2 are SGHRS and YFSETQ. This CDR3 comprises 15 residues. The CDR3 protein is CASSLEGGAGQPQHF. Written as DNA, the CDR3 is TGCGCCAGCAGCTTGGAAGGGGGCGCCGGTCAGCCCCAGCATTTT.

V is TRBV12-5 and J is TRBJ1-5; no definite D call. The CDR3 sequence is 12 residues long. CDR1 and CDR2 (germline): LGHNT, FRNRAP. V was cut by 7 bases and J by 3 bases, with 7 bases left in between. In DNA form, the CDR3 reads TGTGCTAGTGAAGGAGACAATCAGCCCCAGCATTTT. Protein sequence: CASEGDNQPQHF.

The chain recombines TRBV2 with TRBJ1-2; D possibly corresponds to TRBD1 (5 bases). Trimming removed 4 bases from V and 8 bases from J, with 14 bases in between. The germline V gene has CDR1 SNHLY and CDR2 FYNNEI. The CDR3 extends over 13 amino acids. CDR3: CASSVGGARGYTF. As DNA, the CDR3 is TGTGCCAGCAGTGTGGGTGGGGCTCGGGGCTACACCTTC. Variable domain in full (rest from reference TRBV2 and TRBJ1-2): EPEVTQTPSHQVTQMGQEVILRCVPISNHLYFYWYRQILGQKVEFLVSFYNNEISEKSEIFDDQFSVERPDGSNFTLKIRSTKLEDSAMYFCASSVGGARGYTFGSGTRLTVV.